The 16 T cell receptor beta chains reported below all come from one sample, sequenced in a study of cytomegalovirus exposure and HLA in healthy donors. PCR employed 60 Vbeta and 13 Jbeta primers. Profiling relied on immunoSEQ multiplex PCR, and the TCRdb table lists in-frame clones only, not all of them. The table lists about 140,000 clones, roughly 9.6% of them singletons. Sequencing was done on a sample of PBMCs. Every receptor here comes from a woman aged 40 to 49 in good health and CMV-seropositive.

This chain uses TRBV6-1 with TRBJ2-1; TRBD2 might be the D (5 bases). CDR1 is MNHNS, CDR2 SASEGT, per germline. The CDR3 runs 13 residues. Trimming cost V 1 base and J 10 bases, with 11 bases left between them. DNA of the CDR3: TGTGCCAGCAGTGAAGTAGGGAGAATCGAGCAGTTCTTC. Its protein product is CASSEVGRIEQFF.

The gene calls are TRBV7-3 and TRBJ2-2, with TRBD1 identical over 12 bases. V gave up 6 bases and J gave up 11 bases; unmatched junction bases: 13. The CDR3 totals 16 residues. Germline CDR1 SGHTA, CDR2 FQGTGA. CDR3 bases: TGTGCCAGCAGTTTATTATCCGGGACAGGGGGCGGAGAGCTGTTTTTT. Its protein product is CASSLLSGTGGGELFF.

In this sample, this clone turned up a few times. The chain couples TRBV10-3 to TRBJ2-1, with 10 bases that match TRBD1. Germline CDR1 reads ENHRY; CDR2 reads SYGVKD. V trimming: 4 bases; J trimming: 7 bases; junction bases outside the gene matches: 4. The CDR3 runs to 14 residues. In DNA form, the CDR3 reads TGTGCCATCAGTGCCGGACAGGGGGTTAATGAGCAGTTCTTC. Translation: CAISAGQGVNEQFF.

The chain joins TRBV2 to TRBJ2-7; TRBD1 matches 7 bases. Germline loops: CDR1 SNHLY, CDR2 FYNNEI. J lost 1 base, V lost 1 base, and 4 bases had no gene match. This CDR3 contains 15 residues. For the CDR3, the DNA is TGTGCCAGCAGTGAAGTCTTACAGGGGTCCTACGAGCAGTACTTC. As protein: CASSEVLQGSYEQYF.

Written as DNA, the CDR3 is TGTGCTAGTGGTTTGGTAGAGAAGGCAGACAGGGGGGAAAACATTCAGTACTTC. Translated: CASGLVEKADRGENIQYF. V is TRBV12-5 and J is TRBJ2-4, with 9 bases aligning to TRBD1. The CDR3 spans 18 residues. V lost 0 bases, J lost 5 bases, and 11 bases stayed unmatched. The germline CDR1 and CDR2 sequences are LGHNT and FRNRAP.

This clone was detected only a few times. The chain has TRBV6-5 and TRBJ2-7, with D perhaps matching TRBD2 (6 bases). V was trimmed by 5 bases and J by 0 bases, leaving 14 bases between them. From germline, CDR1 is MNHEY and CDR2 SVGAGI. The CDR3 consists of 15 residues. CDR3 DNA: TGTGCCAGCAGTCCCCGGGGGAAAAGCTCCTACGAGCAGTACTTC. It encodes CASSPRGKSSYEQYF.

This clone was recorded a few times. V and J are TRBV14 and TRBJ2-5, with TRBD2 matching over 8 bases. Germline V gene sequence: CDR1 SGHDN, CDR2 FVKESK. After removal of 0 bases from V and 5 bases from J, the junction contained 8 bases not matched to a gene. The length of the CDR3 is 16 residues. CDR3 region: CASSQDRGGAWETQYF. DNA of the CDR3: TGTGCCAGCAGCCAAGATCGGGGGGGCGCGTGGGAGACCCAGTACTTC.

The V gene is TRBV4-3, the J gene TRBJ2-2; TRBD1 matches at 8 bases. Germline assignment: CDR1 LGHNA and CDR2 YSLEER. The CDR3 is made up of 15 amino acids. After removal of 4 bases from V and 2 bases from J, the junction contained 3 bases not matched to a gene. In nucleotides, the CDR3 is TGCGCCAGCAGCCGCGGACAGGGTAACACCGGGGAGCTGTTTTTT. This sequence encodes CASSRGQGNTGELFF.

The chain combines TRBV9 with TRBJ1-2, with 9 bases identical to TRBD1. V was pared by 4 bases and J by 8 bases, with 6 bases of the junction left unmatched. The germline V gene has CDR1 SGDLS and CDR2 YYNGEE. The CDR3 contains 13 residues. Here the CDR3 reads CASSSMDRGGYTF. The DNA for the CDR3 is TGTGCCAGCAGCTCCATGGACAGGGGCGGCTACACCTTC. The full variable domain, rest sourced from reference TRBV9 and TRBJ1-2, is DSGVTQTPKHLITATGQRVTLRCSPRSGDLSVYWYQQSLDQGLQFLIQYYNGEERAKGNILERFSAQQFPDLHSELNLSSLELGDSALYFCASSSMDRGGYTFGSGTRLTVV.

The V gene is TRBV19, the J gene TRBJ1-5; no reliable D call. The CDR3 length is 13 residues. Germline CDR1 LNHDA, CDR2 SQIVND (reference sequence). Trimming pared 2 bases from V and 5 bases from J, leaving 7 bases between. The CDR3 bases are TGTGCCAGTAGTATAATCCGAGATCAGCCCCAGCATTTT. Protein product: CASSIIRDQPQHF.

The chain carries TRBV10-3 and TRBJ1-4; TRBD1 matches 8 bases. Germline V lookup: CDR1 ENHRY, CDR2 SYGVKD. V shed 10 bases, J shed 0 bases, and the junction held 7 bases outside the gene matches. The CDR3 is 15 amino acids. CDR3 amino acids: CATRGQATTNEKLFF. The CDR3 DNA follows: TGTGCCACCCGGGGACAGGCGACAACTAATGAAAAACTGTTTTTT.

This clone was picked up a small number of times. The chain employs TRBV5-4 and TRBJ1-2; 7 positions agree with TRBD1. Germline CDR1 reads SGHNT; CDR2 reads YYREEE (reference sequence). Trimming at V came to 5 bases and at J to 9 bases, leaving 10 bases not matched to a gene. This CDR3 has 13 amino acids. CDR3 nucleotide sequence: TGTGCCAGCAGTTTTGACAGGGAAGATCGCTACACCTTC. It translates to CASSFDREDRYTF. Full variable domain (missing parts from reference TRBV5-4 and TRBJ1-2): ETGVTQSPTHLIKTRGQQVTLRCSSQSGHNTVSWYQQALGQGPQFIFQYYREEENGRGNFPPRFSGLQFPNYSSELNVNALELDDSALYLCASSFDREDRYTFGSGTRLTVV.

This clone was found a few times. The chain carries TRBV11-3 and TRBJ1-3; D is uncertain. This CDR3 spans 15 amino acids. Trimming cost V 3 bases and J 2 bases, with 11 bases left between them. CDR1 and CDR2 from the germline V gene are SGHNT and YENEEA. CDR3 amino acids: CASSFSELAGNTIYF. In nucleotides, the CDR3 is TGTGCCAGCAGCTTTAGCGAATTGGCTGGAAACACCATATATTTT. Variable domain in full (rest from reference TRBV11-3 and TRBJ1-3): EAGVVQSPRYKIIEKKQPVAFWCNPISGHNTLYWYLQNLGQGPELLIRYENEEAVDDSQLPKDRFSAERLKGVDSTLKIQPAELGDSAVYLCASSFSELAGNTIYFGEGSWLTVV.

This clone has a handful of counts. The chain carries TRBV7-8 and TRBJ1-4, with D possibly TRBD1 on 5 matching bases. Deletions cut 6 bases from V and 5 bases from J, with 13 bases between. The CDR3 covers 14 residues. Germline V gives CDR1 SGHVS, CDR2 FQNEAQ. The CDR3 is CASRAGPGNEKLFF. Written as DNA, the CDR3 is TGTGCCAGCAGGGCGGGGCCTGGAAATGAAAAACTGTTTTTT.

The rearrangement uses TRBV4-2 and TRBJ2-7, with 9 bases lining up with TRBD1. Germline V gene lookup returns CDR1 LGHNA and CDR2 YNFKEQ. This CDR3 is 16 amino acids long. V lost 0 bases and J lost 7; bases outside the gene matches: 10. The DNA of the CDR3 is TGTGCCAGCAGCCAAGATTGGGGACAGGGATATATTGAGCAGTACTTC. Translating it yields CASSQDWGQGYIEQYF.

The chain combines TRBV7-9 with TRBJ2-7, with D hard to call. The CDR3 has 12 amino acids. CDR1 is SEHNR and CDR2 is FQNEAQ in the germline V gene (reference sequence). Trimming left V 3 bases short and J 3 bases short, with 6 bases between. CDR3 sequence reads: CASSFRSYEQYF. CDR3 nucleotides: TGTGCCAGCAGCTTCCGCAGCTACGAGCAGTACTTC.